Listed here are 9 T cell receptor beta chains from one sample, sequenced in a study of early T cells in non-severe SARS-CoV-2 infection. Each CDR3 protein gets one entry after TCRdb re-called the 5' RACE reads with MiXCR. The sample contains 56,000 or so distinct CDR3 sequences, more than 9% of which appear only once. The material sequenced was whole blood. The receptors were sampled from an adult who was a healthcare worker with PCR-confirmed SARS-CoV-2 infection or an uninfected control (not recorded which).

This clonotype has just a few counts. This chain connects TRBV29-1 to TRBJ1-1; no reliable D call. This CDR3 has 13 amino acids. Germline V gene lookup returns CDR1 SQVTM and CDR2 ANQGSEA. The V end lost 0 bases, the J end lost 0 bases, and 5 bases lay between the germline ends. CDR3 coding DNA: TGCAGCGTTGAAGATCGGATGAACACTGAAGCTTTCTTT. This sequence encodes CSVEDRMNTEAFF.

This clonotype has just a few counts. The J gene is TRBJ2-2, the V gene TRBV24-1; no firm D call. This CDR3 spans 15 amino acids. Germline assignment: CDR1 KGHDR and CDR2 SFDVKD. The V end lost 6 bases, the J end lost 7 bases, and 17 bases lay between the germline ends. The CDR3, as DNA: TGTGCCACCAGTCCCGGACGGTTGAAGGGCGGGGAGCTGTTTTTT. This codes for CATSPGRLKGGELFF.

This clonotype appeared many times. No DNA is shown, since the ends of the CDR3 on it are uncertain; the CDR3 is the one TCRdb lists. The chain uses TRBV28 and TRBJ2-1; TRBD1, the table's D call, lacks a check against the DNA. CDR1 and CDR2 from the germline V gene are MDHEN and SYDVKM. The CDR3 has 18 amino acids, counting both end residues. The CDR3 loop is CASSTSPWTADLVNEQFF.

This clonotype was seen many times. The rearrangement joins TRBV7-2 to TRBJ2-5, with a weak D call TRBD2 (6 bases). Trimming cost V 5 bases and J 2 bases, with 12 bases left between them. The CDR3 loop spans 14 amino acids. The V gene's germline CDR1 is SGHTA and CDR2 FQGNSA. The CDR3 DNA reads as TGTGCCAGCAGCACCGGGACTGGACAAGAGACCCAGTACTTC. Protein product: CASSTGTGQETQYF.

The sample holds many counts of this clonotype. V and J are TRBV7-2 and TRBJ2-5, with D unresolved. V lost 4 bases, J lost 3 bases, and 12 bases lay in between. The germline V gene has CDR1 SGHTA and CDR2 FQGNSA. CDR3 length: 14 amino acids. The CDR3 region is CASSSYVRKETQYF. CDR3 coding DNA: TGTGCCAGCAGCTCATACGTGAGAAAAGAGACCCAGTACTTC. Full variable domain (missing parts from reference TRBV7-2 and TRBJ2-5): GAGVSQSPSNKVTEKGKDVELRCDPISGHTALYWYRQSLGQGLEFLIYFQGNSAPDKSGLPSDRFSAERTGGSVSTLTIQRTQQEDSAVYLCASSSYVRKETQYFGPGTRLLVL.

The chain uses TRBV7-9 and TRBJ1-1, with D possibly TRBD1 on 5 matching bases. The CDR3 contains 13 residues. The V end was cut by 5 bases, the J end by 5 bases, with 12 bases between. The germline CDR1 and CDR2 sequences are SEHNR and FQNEAQ (reference sequence). CDR3 residues: CASSLREGTEAFF. The CDR3 bases are TGTGCCAGCAGCCTAAGGGAGGGGACTGAAGCTTTCTTT.

This clonotype was detected ten times or more. The chain combines TRBV5-6 with TRBJ2-1; 8 bases line up with TRBD2. CDR1 and CDR2 (germline): SGHDT, YYEEEE. The CDR3 extends over 15 amino acids. V was pared by 2 bases and J by 7 bases, with 8 bases of the junction left unmatched. The CDR3 DNA reads TGTGCCAGCAGCTTCTGGGGACTAGTACGTAATGAGCAGTTCTTC. It specifies CASSFWGLVRNEQFF.

In its sample, this clonotype was seen many times. CDR3 region: CASSDGRGVYEQYF. The CDR3 region has the DNA TGTGCCAGCAGTGACGGCAGGGGGGTTTACGAGCAGTACTTC. This chain joins TRBV6-1 and TRBJ2-7; D may be TRBD1 (7 bases). This CDR3 is 14 amino acids long. V gave up 3 bases and J gave up 4 bases, with 13 bases separating them. Germline loops: CDR1 MNHNS, CDR2 SASEGT.

The J gene is TRBJ1-6, the V gene TRBV2; D perhaps matches TRBD1 (5 bases). The CDR3 covers 13 residues. CDR1 is SNHLY, CDR2 FYNNEI, per germline. V was trimmed by 7 bases and J by 7 bases, leaving 11 bases between them. The CDR3 DNA is TGTGCCAGCATGGAACAGGCGAATTCACCCCTCCACTTT. It yields the protein CASMEQANSPLHF.